Below are 22 T cell receptor beta chains sequenced from a single sample in a study of monozygotic twins with inflammatory bowel disease. TCRdb reprocessed the 5' RACE reads; each CDR3 protein has one entry and no DNA is given. The table for this sample gives approximately 150,000 distinct CDR3 sequences. The sequencing input was blood. The receptors were gathered from a human donor with ulcerative colitis or Crohn's disease, or a healthy co-twin of an affected twin (not recorded which).

The J gene is TRBJ1-1, the V gene TRBV6-7. TRBV6-7 qualifies as an ORF whose function is uncertain. The CDR3 totals 15 residues. The CDR3 here is CASSYCVTLNTEAFF.

The chain uses TRBV5-1 and TRBJ2-7; TCRdb picks TRBD1, but there is no DNA to check that call. CDR1 is SGHRS and CDR2 is YFSETQ in the germline V gene. The CDR3 is 18 residues long. The CDR3 spells CASSDSGTSHAFSYEQYF.

The chain links TRBV6-2 or TRBV6-3 to TRBJ2-7; TCRdb returns TRBD2, unconfirmable since there is no DNA. Germline CDR1 MNHEY, CDR2 SVGEGT. The CDR3 length is 16 residues. The CDR3: CASSYSNRPLAYEQYF.

The chain recombines TRBV27 with TRBJ1-2; TCRdb calls TRBD1, which cannot be checked without DNA. The CDR3 is made up of 16 amino acids. Germline V gene sequence: CDR1 MNHEY, CDR2 SMNVEV (reference sequence). CDR3 in amino acids: CASSFLGTVHNYGYTF.

The genes are TRBV4-2 and TRBJ1-6; there is no DNA to check the TCRdb D call of TRBD1. The CDR3 totals 16 residues. Germline CDR1 is LGHNA and CDR2 is YNFKEQ. CDR3 loop: CASSQDLGTVEGPLHF.

V and J are TRBV3-1 and TRBJ1-2; with no DNA, the TCRdb D assignment of TRBD1 cannot be verified. The CDR3 contains 19 residues. CDR1 and CDR2 from the germline V gene are LGHDT and YNNKEL (reference sequence). Here the CDR3 reads CASSPVQGETGIGLYGYTF.

The chain recombines TRBV19 with TRBJ2-7; checking the TCRdb D call of TRBD1 is not possible without DNA. The CDR3 totals 15 residues. Germline V gene lookup returns CDR1 LNHDA and CDR2 SQIVND (reference sequence). The CDR3 here is CASSIDGTGGIEQYF. The full variable domain, in which reference TRBV19 and TRBJ2-7 provide the parts outside the CDR3, is DGGITQSPKYLFRKEGQNVTLSCEQNLNHDAMYWYRQDPGQGLRLIYYSQIVNDFQKGDIAEGYSVSREKKESFPLTVTSAQKNPTAFYLCASSIDGTGGIEQYFGPGTRLTVT.

This chain links TRBV7-3 with TRBJ2-1. Germline V gene sequence: CDR1 SGHTA, CDR2 FQGTGA. CDR3 length equals 14 residues. The CDR3 loop is CASSSHLRGNEQFF.

This sequence joins TRBV20-1 and TRBJ1-4. In germline, CDR1 is DFQATT, CDR2 SNEGSKA (reference sequence). The CDR3 has 14 amino acids. The CDR3 sequence is CSARSGGTNEKLFF.

The chain uses TRBV6-2 or TRBV6-3 and TRBJ1-6. The CDR3 contains 17 residues. Germline loops: CDR1 MNHEY, CDR2 SVGEGT. The CDR3 loop is CASRPDSNGRTNSPLHF.

J is TRBJ1-2 and V is TRBV5-5; TCRdb's D gene call, TRBD1, goes unchecked for lack of DNA. CDR1 and CDR2 (germline): SGHKS, YYEKEE (reference sequence). The CDR3 spans 16 residues. The CDR3 sequence: CASSLGPDRGGYGYTF. The full variable domain, in which reference TRBV5-5 and TRBJ1-2 provide the parts outside the CDR3, is DAGVTQSPTHLIKTRGQQVTLRCSPISGHKSVSWYQQVLGQGPQFIFQYYEKEERGRGNFPDRFSARQFPNYSSELNVNALLLGDSALYLCASSLGPDRGGYGYTFGSGTRLTVV.

The chain uses TRBV7-2 and TRBJ1-5; the D call from TCRdb, TRBD1, cannot be confirmed without DNA. This CDR3 comprises 12 residues. Germline values: CDR1 SGHTA, CDR2 FQGNSA. Here the CDR3 reads CASSYRDSIQHF.

The chain is built from TRBV19 and TRBJ1-2; absent DNA, TCRdb's TRBD1 call cannot be checked. This CDR3 contains 14 residues. Germline CDR1 and CDR2: LNHDA and SQIVND (reference sequence). The CDR3 is CASSIGQGNYGYTF.

The CDR3 reads CSARHGYTGELFF. This chain links TRBV20-1 with TRBJ2-2. This CDR3 is 13 amino acids long. Germline V gives CDR1 DFQATT, CDR2 SNEGSKA (reference sequence).

The chain employs TRBV7-2 and TRBJ1-4; checking the TCRdb D call of TRBD1 is not possible without DNA. The CDR3 is 16 amino acids. From germline, CDR1 is SGHTA and CDR2 FQGNSA. CDR3 region: CASSERQPIDNEKLFF.

The V gene is TRBV7-6, the J gene TRBJ2-7. This CDR3 is built from 13 residues. Germline values: CDR1 SGHVS, CDR2 FNYEAQ. CDR3: CASSLGAGSEQYF.

This rearrangement joins TRBV7-9 to TRBJ2-1; TCRdb's D call, TRBD1, is unchecked because there is no DNA. The germline V gene has CDR1 SEHNR and CDR2 FQNEAQ (reference sequence). The CDR3 is 16 residues long. CDR3 residues: CASSTPDRVFDDEQFF.

CDR3 sequence reads: CASFYLGRDFRYGYTF. The chain is built from TRBV6-5 and TRBJ1-2. The germline V gene has CDR1 MNHEY and CDR2 SVGAGI. This CDR3 contains 16 residues.

The chain joins TRBV20-1 to TRBJ1-5. The CDR3 consists of 15 residues. In germline, CDR1 is DFQATT, CDR2 SNEGSKA (reference sequence). This chain's CDR3 is CSARRGRNEYQPQHF.

The V and J genes are TRBV7-2 and TRBJ2-5; TCRdb calls TRBD1, which cannot be checked without DNA. CDR1 SGHTA and CDR2 FQGNSA come from the germline V gene. CDR3 length: 18 residues. Here the CDR3 reads CASSFARTGRKYQETQYF.

This rearrangement joins TRBV5-1 to TRBJ2-5; TCRdb returns TRBD1, unconfirmable since there is no DNA. The germline gives CDR1 SGHRS, CDR2 YFSETQ. This CDR3 has 13 residues. The CDR3 region is CASSFQGKETQYF.

This chain links TRBV6-1 with TRBJ2-2. From germline, CDR1 is MNHNS and CDR2 SASEGT. CDR3 size: 14 residues. The CDR3 reads CASSEKVPAGELFF.